The sequence of this TCR beta chain was determined in a study of T cell repertoires in cytomegalovirus infection. Overall study context: Carrying CMV and the relevant HLA type showed in public TCR beta signatures.

TCRdb independently ran MiXCR on the reads; one entry per CDR3 protein. The sample includes more than 150,000 distinct CDR3 sequences, around a quarter seen only once; the top ten take approximately 9.9%. Judged by abundance, this clonotype is medium-sized. Its target is not known. Germline assignment: CDR1 SGHVS and CDR2 FQNEAQ. The length of the CDR3 is 15 residues. V lost 2 bases and J lost 7; bases outside the gene matches: 7. Findings and limits, study-wide: Summed public TCR beta family frequency identified CMV carriers bearing the relevant HLA. There were HLA-C-restricted CMV-specific TCR beta clonotypes dominating the ex vivo response.

The specimen sequenced was PBMCs. The chain employs TRBV7-8 and TRBJ1-5, with 8 nucleotides matching TRBD1. The clonotype was recovered from a human donor in good health (CMV status not recorded). Some clones in this sample may be carry-over from other donors' samples. This chain's CDR3 is CASSLSRQGRQPQHF. CDR3 sequence (DNA): TGTGCCAGCAGCTTATCCAGACAGGGGCGACAGCCCCAGCATTTT.